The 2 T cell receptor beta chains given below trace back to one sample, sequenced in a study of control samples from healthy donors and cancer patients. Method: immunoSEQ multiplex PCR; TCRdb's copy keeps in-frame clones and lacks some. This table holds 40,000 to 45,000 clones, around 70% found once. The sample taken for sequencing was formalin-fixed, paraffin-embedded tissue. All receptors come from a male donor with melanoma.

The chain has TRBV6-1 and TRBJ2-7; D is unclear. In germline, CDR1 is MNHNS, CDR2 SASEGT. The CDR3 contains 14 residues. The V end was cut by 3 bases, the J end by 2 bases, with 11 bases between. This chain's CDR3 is CASSDEVLTYEQYF. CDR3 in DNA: TGTGCCAGCAGTGACGAGGTCTTAACCTACGAGCAGTACTTC.

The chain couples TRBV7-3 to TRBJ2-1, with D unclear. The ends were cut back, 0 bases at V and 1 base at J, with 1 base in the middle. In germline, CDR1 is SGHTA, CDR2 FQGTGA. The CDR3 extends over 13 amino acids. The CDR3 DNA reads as TGTGCCAGCAGCTTAACGTCCTACAATGAGCAGTTCTTC. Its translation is CASSLTSYNEQFF. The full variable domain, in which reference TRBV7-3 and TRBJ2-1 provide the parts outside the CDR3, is GAGVSQTPSNKVTEKGKYVELRCDPISGHTALYWYRQSLGQGPEFLIYFQGTGAADDSGLPNDRFFAVRPEGSVSTLKIQRTERGDSAVYLCASSLTSYNEQFFGPGTRLTVL.